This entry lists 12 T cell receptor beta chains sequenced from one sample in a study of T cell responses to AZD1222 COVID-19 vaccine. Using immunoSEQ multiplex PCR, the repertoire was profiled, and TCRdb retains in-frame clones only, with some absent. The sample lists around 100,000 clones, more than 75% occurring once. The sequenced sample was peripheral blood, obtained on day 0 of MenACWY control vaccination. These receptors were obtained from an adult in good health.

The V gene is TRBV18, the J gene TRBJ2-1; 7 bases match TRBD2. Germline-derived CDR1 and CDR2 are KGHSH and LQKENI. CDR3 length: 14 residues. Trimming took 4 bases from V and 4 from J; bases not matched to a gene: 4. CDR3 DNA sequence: TGTGCCAGCTCACAGGGACTAAATTACAATGAGCAGTTCTTC. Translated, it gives CASSQGLNYNEQFF.

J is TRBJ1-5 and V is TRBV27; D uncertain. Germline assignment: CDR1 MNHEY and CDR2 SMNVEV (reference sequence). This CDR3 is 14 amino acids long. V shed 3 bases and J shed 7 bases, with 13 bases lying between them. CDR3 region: CASSLNGERQPQHF. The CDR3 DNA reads TGTGCCAGCAGTTTGAACGGGGAAAGGCAGCCCCAGCATTTT.

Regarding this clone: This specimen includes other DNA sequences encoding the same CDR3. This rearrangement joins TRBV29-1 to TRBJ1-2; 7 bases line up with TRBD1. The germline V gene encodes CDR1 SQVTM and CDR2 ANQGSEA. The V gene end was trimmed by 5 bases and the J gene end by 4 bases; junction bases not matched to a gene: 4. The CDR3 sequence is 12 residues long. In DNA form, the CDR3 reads TGCAGCGTTCAGGGGGAGGGCTATGGCTACACCTTC. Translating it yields CSVQGEGYGYTF.

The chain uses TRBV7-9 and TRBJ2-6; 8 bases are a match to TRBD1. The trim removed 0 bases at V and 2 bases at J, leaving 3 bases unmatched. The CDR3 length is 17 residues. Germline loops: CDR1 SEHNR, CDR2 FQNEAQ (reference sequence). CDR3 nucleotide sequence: TGTGCCAGCAGCTTAGCCCTGGACAGGGCTGGGGCCAACGTCCTGACTTTC. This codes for CASSLALDRAGANVLTF.

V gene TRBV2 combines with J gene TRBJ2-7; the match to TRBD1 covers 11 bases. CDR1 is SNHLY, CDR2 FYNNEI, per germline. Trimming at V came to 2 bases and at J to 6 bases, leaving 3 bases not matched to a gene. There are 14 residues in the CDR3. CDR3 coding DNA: TGTGCCAGCAGTGAATGGACAGGGGGCGTCGAGCAGTACTTC. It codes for CASSEWTGGVEQYF.

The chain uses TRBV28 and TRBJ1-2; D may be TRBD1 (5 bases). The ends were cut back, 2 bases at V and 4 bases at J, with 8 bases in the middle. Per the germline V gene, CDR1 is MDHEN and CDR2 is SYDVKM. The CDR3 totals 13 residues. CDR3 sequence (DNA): TGTGCCAGCAGTTTACGGGGGGTCTATGGCTACACCTTC. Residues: CASSLRGVYGYTF.

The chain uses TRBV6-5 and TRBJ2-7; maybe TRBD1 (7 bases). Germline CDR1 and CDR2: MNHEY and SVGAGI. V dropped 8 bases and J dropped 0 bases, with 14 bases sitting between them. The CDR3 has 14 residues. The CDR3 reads CASVQGGSSYEQYF. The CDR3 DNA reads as TGTGCCAGCGTTCAGGGGGGTAGCTCCTACGAGCAGTACTTC.

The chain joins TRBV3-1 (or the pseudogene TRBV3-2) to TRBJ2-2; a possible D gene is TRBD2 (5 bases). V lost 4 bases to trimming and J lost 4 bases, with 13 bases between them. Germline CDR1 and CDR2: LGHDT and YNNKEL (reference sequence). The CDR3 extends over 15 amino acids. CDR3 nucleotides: TGTGCCAGCAGCCGCGGGCCCCCGGGCACCGGGGAGCTGTTTTTT. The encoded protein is CASSRGPPGTGELFF.

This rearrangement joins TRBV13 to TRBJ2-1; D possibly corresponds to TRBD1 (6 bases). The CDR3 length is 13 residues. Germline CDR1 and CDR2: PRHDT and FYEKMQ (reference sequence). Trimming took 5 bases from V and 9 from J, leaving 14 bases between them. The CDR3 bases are TGTGCCAGCAGCACCAGAGCAGGGGCTGAGCAGTTCTTC. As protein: CASSTRAGAEQFF.

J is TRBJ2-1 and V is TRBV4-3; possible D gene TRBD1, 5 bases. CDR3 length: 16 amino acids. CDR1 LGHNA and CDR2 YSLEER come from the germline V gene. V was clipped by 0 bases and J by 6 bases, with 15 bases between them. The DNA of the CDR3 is TGCGCCAGCAGCCAAGATGTCAATAGCCAGGGCAATGAGCAGTTCTTC. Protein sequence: CASSQDVNSQGNEQFF.

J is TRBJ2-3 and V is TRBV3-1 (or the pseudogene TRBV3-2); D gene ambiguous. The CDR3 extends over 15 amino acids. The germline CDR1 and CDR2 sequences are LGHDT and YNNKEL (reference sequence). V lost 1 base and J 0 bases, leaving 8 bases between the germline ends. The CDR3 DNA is TGTGCCAGCAGCCAAGGGGTGGGTAGCACAGATACGCAGTATTTT. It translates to CASSQGVGSTDTQYF.

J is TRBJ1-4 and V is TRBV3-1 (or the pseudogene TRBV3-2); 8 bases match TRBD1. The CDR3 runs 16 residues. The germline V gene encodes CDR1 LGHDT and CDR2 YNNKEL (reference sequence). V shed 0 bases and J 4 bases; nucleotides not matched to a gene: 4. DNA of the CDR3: TGTGCCAGCAGCCAAGACATGGGGACAGGTAATGAAAAACTGTTTTTT. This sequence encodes CASSQDMGTGNEKLFF.